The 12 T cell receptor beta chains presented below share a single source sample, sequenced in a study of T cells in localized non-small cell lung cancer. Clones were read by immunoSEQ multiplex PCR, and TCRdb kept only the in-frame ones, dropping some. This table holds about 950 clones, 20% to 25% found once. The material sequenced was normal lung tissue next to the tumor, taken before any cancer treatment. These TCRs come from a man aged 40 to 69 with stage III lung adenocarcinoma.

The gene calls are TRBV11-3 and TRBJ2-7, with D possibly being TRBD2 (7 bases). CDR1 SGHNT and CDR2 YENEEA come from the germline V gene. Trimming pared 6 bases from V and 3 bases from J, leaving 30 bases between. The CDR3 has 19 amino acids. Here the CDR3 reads CASSHRSVPLGGAVYEQYF. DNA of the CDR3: TGTGCCAGCAGTCAYCGCTCTGTCCCCCTGGGGGGGGCCGTCTACGAGCAGTACTTC.

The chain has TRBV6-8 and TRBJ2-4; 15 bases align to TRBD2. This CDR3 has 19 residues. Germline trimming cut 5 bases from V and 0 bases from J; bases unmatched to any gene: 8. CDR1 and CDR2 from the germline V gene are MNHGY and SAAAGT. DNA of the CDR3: TGTGCCAGCAGTCGTCGGACTAGCGGGGGGGCATTAGCCAAAAACATTCAGTACTTC. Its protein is CASSRRTSGGALAKNIQYF.

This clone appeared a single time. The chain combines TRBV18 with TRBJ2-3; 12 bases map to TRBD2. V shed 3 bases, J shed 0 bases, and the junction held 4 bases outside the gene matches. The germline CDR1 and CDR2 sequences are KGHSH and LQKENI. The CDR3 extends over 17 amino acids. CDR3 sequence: CASSPGLAGTSTDTQYF. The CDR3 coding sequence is TGTGCCAGCTCACCCGGACTAGCGGGGACTAGCACAGATACGCAGTATTTT.

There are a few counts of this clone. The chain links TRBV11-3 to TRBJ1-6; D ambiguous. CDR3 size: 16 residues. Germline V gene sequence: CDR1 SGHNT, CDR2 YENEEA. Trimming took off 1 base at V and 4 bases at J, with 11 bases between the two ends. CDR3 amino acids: CASSLGWAGYNSPLHF. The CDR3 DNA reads TGTGCCAGCAGCTTAGGTTGGGCGGGGTATAATTCACCCCTCCACTTT.

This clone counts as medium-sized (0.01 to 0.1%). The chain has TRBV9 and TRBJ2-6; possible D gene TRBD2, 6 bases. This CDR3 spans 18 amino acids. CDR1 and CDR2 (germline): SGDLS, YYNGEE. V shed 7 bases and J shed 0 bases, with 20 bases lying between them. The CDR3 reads CASLHGRTDSSGANVLTF. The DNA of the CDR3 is TGTGCCAGCCTACATGGGAGGACCGATAGCTCTGGGGCCAACGTCCTGACTTTC. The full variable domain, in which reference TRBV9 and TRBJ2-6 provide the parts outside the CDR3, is DSGVTQTPKHLITATGQRVTLRCSPRSGDLSVYWYQQSLDQGLQFLIQYYNGEERAKGNILERFSAQQFPDLHSELNLSSLELGDSALYFCASLHGRTDSSGANVLTFGAGSRLTVL.

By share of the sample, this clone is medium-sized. CDR3 residues: CASVQGLNQPQHF. CDR3 coding DNA: TGTGCCAGCGTACAGGGTTTGAATCAGCCCCAGCATTTT. This sequence joins TRBV9 and TRBJ1-5, with a possible D match to TRBD1 (6 bases). CDR3 size: 13 residues. The germline V gene encodes CDR1 SGDLS and CDR2 YYNGEE. The ends were cut back, 7 bases at V and 4 bases at J, with 12 bases in the middle.

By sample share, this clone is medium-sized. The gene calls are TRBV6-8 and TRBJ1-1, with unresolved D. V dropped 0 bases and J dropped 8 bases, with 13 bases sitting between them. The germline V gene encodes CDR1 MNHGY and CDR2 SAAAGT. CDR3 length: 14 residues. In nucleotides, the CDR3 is TGTGCCAGCAGTTACTCAATGGCTTTCGTCGAAGCTTTCTTT. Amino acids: CASSYSMAFVEAFF.

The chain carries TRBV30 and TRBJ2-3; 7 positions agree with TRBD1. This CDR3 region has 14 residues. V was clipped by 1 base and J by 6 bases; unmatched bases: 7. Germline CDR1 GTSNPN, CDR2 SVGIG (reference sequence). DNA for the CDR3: TGTGCCTGGAGTGAAGGACAGGCCGGGGATACGCAGTATTTT. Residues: CAWSEGQAGDTQYF. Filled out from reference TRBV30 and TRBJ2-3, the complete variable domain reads SQTIHQWPATLVQPVGSPLSLECTVEGTSNPNLYWYRQAAGRGLQLLFYSVGIGQISSEVPQNLSASRPQDRQFILSSKKLLLSDSGFYLCAWSEGQAGDTQYFGPGTRLTVL.

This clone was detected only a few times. This chain's CDR3 is CASSGQLLWTDTQYF. The CDR3 nucleotides are TGTGCCAGCAGTGGTCAACTACTCTGGACGGATACGCAGTATTTT. The rearrangement joins TRBV27 to TRBJ2-3; D call uncertain. The CDR3 runs 15 residues. V was cut by 5 bases and J by 6 bases, with 18 bases left in between. The germline gives CDR1 MNHEY, CDR2 SMNVEV (reference sequence).

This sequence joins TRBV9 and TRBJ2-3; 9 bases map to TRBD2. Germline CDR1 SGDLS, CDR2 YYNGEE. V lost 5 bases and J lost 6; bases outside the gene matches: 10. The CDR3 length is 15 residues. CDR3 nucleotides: TGTGCCAGCAGGGCGGAGCGGGGGGCAAGGGATACGCAGTATTTT. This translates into CASRAERGARDTQYF. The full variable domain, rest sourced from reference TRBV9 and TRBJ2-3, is DSGVTQTPKHLITATGQRVTLRCSPRSGDLSVYWYQQSLDQGLQFLIQYYNGEERAKGNILERFSAQQFPDLHSELNLSSLELGDSALYFCASRAERGARDTQYFGPGTRLTVL.

CDR3 protein: CAWSHRDRVTGELFF. The DNA of the CDR3 is TGTGCCTGGAGTCACCGGGACAGGGTAACCGGGGAGCTGTTTTTT. The chain links TRBV30 to TRBJ2-2; 9 bases map to TRBD1. CDR1 is GTSNPN, CDR2 SVGIG, per germline (reference sequence). Germline trimming cut 2 bases from V and 5 bases from J; bases unmatched to any gene: 6. This CDR3 is built from 15 residues.

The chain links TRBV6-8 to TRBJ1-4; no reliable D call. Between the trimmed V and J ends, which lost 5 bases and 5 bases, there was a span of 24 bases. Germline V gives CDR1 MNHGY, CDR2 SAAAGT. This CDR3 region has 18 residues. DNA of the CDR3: TGTGCCAGCAGTGGCTGTCCAAGTCTCCTAGTCGACAATGAAAAACTGTTTTTT. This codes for CASSGCPSLLVDNEKLFF.